This T cell receptor (beta chain) derives from a study of shared T cell receptors in the human thymus. The table came from immunoSEQ multiplex PCR; TCRdb's copy has only in-frame clones and leaves some out. Of about 380,000 clones in the sample, around 95% were seen once. The sequenced sample was thymocytes. The TCR comes from a human donor.

The CDR3 coding sequence is TGTGCCAGCAGCTCGCGACTAGTCCTCCAAGAGACCCAGTACTTC. It is translated as CASSSRLVLQETQYF. V and J are TRBV7-8 and TRBJ2-5; tentatively, D is TRBD2 (6 bases). V gave up 4 bases and J gave up 1 base, with 13 bases separating them. This CDR3 has 15 residues. CDR1 is SGHVS and CDR2 is FQNEAQ in the germline V gene.